The source of this T cell receptor (beta chain) is a study of T cells after yellow fever vaccination. This CDR3 comprises 13 residues. Germline values: CDR1 MDHEN, CDR2 SYDVKM. V was pared by 5 bases and J by 1 base, with 9 bases between. TCRdb passed the 5' RACE reads through MiXCR, listing each CDR3 protein once. The table lists about 320,000 distinct CDR3 sequences, approximately 4.3% of them singletons. The clonotype originates from a man in his late teens or twenties who received the YFV17D yellow fever vaccine. Sequenced material: PBMCs, taken 15 days after the yellow fever booster vaccination. The chain carries TRBV28 and TRBJ2-7; D might be TRBD1 (6 bases). Written as DNA, the CDR3 is TGTGCCAGCAGTAACAGGGCATCCTACGAGCAGTACGTC. Protein sequence: CASSNRASYEQYV.